This T cell receptor beta chain was recovered during a study of shared clonotypes between healthy human individuals. Whole-study findings and limits: Approximately 4.6% of naive CD4 clonotypes were shared across a few donors.

The CDR3 sequence is 14 residues long. The V gene's germline CDR1 is LNHDA and CDR2 SQIVND (reference sequence). Trimming removed 5 bases from V and 2 bases from J; junction bases left unmatched: 3. Investigators divided CD4+ cells into CD45RA+ naive and CD45RA-negative memory subsets. As regards this clone: No antigen is known for it. A much more abundant neighbour one base away suggests this may be a read error.

The assay was run at deep level. Per the authors' pipeline: ImmunoSEQ gave junction-only sequences without quality scores, so filtering differed. This table comes from immunoSEQ multiplex PCR, and its TCRdb copy is limited to in-frame clones, with some not included. That table gives V, J and clone size, and the DNA gave D and trimming. The sample carries under 1,100,000 clones, about 70% recorded once. The sequenced sample consisted of memory CD4+ T cells sorted from blood. The sample's subset: CD45RA-negative fraction. The sequence was collected from a young man in good health. V and J are TRBV19 and TRBJ1-5; 7 bases fit TRBD1. The CDR3 region is CASSEGAGNQPQHF. In DNA form, the CDR3 reads TGTGCCAGTAGTGAGGGGGCTGGCAATCAGCCCCAGCATTTT.